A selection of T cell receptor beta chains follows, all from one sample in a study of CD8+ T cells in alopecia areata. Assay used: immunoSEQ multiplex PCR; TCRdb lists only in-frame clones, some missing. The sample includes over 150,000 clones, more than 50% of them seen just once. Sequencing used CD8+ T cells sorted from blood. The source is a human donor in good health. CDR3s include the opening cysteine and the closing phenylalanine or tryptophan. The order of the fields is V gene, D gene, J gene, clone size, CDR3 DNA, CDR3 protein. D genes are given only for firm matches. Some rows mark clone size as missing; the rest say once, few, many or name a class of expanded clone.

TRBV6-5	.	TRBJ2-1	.	TGTGCCAGCAGCCAGGGGCACAATGAGCAGTTCTTC	CASSQGHNEQFF
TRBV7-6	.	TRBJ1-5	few	TGTGCCAGCAGCCCGGACGGGCGGCTCAATCAGCCCCAGCATTTT	CASSPDGRLNQPQHF
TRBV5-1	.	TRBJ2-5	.	TGCGCCAGCAGCTTGGCGGGGCGTTCCGGGGAGACCCAGTACTTC	CASSLAGRSGETQYF
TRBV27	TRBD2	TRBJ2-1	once	TGTGCCAGCAGTACCCGGGGGGGCCGGAATGAGCAGTTCTTC	CASSTRGGRNEQFF
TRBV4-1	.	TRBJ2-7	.	TGCGCCAGCAGCCAAGCATTGGGGGTCTCCTACGAGCAGTACTTC	CASSQALGVSYEQYF
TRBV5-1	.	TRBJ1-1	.	TGCGCCAGCAGCCTCGACACGAACACTGAAGCTTTCTTT	CASSLDTNTEAFF
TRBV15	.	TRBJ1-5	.	TGTGCCACCAGCCAGGATCACGGGCAGCCCCAGCATTTT	CATSQDHGQPQHF
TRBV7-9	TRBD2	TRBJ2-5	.	TGTGCCAGCAGCTCACTGGGGGGGATCCGGGAGACCCAGTACTTC	CASSSLGGIRETQYF
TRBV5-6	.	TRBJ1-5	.	TGTGCCAGCAGCGGAGGGGGGCCCTACGGCAATCAGCCCCAGCATTTT	CASSGGGPYGNQPQHF
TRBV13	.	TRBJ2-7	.	TGTGCCAGCAGCCCTGCGGGGGCAGCAGGGGAGCAGTACTTC	CASSPAGAAGEQYF
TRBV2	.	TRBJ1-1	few	TGTGCCAGCAGTGAAGGGGAAGGAATCACTGAAGCTTTCTTT	CASSEGEGITEAFF
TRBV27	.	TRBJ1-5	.	TGTGCCAGCAGTTTATGGGGGGGCAATCAGCCCCAGCATTTT	CASSLWGGNQPQHF
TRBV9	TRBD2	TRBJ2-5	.	TGTGCCAGCAGCGGTAGCGGGGGTTCCCAAGAGACCCAGTACTTC	CASSGSGGSQETQYF
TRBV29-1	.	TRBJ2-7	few	TGCAGCGTTGAGTCGCAGGGAGACTACGAGCAGTACTTC	CSVESQGDYEQYF
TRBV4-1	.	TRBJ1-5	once	TGCGCCAGCAGCCACCCGAATCAGCCCCAGCATTTT	CASSHPNQPQHF
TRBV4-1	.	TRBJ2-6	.	TGCGCCAGCAGCCAAGAAGGGTTATGGAACTCTGGGGCCAACGTCCTGACTTTC	CASSQEGLWNSGANVLTF
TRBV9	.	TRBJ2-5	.	TGTGCCAGGACTGTCAGGGGATACCAAGAGACCCAGTACTTC	CARTVRGYQETQYF
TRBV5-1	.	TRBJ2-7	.	TGCGCCAGCAGCGACAGTTACGAGCAGTACTTC	CASSDSYEQYF
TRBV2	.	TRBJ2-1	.	TGTGCCAGCAACCCTTGGGCGGGGCCCCAGGATGAGCAGTTCTTC	CASNPWAGPQDEQFF